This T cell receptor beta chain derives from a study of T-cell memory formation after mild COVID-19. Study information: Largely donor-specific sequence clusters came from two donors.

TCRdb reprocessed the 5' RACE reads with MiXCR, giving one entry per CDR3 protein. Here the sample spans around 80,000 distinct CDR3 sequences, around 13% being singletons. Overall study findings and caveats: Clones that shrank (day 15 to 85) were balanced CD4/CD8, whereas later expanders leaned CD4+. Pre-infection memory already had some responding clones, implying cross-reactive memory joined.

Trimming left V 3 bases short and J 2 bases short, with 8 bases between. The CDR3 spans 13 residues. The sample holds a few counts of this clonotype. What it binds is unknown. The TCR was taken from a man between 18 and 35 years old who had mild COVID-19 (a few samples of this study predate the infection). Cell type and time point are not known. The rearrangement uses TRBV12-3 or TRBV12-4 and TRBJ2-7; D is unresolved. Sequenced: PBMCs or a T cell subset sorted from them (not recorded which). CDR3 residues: CASSFRRTYEQYF. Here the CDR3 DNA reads TGTGCCAGCAGTTTTCGCAGGACCTACGAGCAGTACTTC.